This record looks at one TCR beta chain sequence and its context. Its target antigen remains unknown. No per-base quality is available; no much larger clone lies one base away. This sample is part of a study of cytomegalovirus exposure and HLA in healthy donors (dated 2017 in TCRdb). Context from the whole study: The 500 to 700 repertoires of the first cohort and the roughly 120 validation repertoires were produced on the same platform, according to a later analysis. The study aimed to test whether cataloging public T cell receptors could reveal signatures of past pathogen exposure. Besides the first cohort of around 670 subjects, a separate validation cohort made up of 120 different subjects was used. To predict cytomegalovirus infection status, the study combined high-throughput TCR immunosequencing, statistical association of individual TCRs with disease status, and machine learning.

Donors formed part of the validation cohort, which comprised 95 to 150 subjects and was distinct from the first cohort of 666 subjects. The library was built by means of the immunoSEQ multiplex PCR assay. Processing in the source paper ran as follows. A statistical classification framework was built for diagnosing cytomegalovirus status from the catalog of TCR beta chain sequences. The table comes from immuneACCESS by way of TCRdb, which keeps in-frame sequences with V and J called. Part of the clones is missing from these tables; in studies checked, under half for an unresolved V gene and the rest for unknown reasons. V and J calls and clone size follow that table, whereas D and trimming were derived from the DNA. The sample has over 110,000 clones on record, around nine tenths of them singletons. The ten biggest clones cover just under 9% of the sample. General conclusions and limits of the study: Subsequent analysis determined that TCRs grouped into clusters in the first cohort also showed a tendency toward co-occurrence across the roughly 120 validation repertoires, and 85% to 95% of cluster scores exceeded 0. Cytomegalovirus status was reported to be diagnosed by the classifier with high specificity and sensitivity in both the original and validation cohorts. It was suggested by the authors that the approach could potentially be generalized to other disease states and immunological phenotypes. Most TCR sequences were seen in very few donors, while some public TCRs were found in many individuals. A few of the identified cytomegalovirus-associated TCR beta chains were confirmed in vitro to be specific for cytomegalovirus antigens. A later analysis had no HLA typing for the validation cohort, so co-occurrence there was scored across all 110 or so repertoires. In the study, 150 to 200 TCR beta chains were listed as associated with cytomegalovirus.

From cysteine to phenylalanine, the CDR3 is 13 amino acids long. Left in the record is the CDR3 DNA by itself, 39 bases read in frame from the first base. Via the germline V gene, CDR1 is SQVTM and CDR2 ANQGSEA. Trimmed from V: 2 bases; trimmed from J: 5 bases; junction bases lacking a gene match: 4. The chain uses TRBV29-1 and TRBJ2-7, with TRBD2 matching 9 junction bases. The sequenced material came from PBMCs. The sequence derives from a man younger than 30 in good health and CMV-seropositive. The CDR3 has the sequence CSVEISGRHEQYF. In nucleotides, the sequence is TGCAGCGTTGAAATTAGCGGGAGACACGAGCAGTACTTC.